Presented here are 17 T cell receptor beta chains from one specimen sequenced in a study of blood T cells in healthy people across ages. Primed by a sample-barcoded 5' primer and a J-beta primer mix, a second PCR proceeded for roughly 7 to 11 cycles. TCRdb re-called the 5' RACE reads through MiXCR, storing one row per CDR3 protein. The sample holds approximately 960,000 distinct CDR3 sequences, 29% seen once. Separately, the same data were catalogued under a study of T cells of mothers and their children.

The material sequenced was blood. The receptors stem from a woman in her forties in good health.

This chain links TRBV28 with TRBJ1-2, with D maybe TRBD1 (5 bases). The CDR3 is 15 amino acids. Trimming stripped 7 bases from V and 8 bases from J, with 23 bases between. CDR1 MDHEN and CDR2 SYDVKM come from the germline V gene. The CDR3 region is CASTTNSGRGGGYTF. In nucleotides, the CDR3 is TGTGCCAGCACCACAAACTCCGGAAGGGGTGGAGGCTACACCTTC.

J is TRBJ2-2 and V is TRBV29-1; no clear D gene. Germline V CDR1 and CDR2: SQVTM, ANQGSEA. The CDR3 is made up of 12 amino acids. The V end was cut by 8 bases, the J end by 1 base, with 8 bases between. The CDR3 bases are TGCAGCTCCAAAAAGAACACCGGGGAGCTGTTTTTT. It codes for CSSKKNTGELFF.

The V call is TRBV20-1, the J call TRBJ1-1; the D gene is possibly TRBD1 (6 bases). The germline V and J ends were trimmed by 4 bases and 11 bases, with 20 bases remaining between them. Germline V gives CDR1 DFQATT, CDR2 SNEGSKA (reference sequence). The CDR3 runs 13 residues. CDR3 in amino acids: CSAIFPTGRRAFF. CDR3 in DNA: TGCAGTGCTATCTTCCCGACAGGCCGTCGCGCTTTCTTT.

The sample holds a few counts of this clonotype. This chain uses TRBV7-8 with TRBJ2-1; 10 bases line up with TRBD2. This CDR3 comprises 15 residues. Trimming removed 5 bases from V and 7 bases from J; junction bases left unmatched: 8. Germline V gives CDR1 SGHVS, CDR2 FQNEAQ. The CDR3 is CASSLSGGVDNEQFF. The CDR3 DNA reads TGTGCCAGCAGCCTCAGCGGGGGGGTTGATAATGAGCAGTTCTTC.

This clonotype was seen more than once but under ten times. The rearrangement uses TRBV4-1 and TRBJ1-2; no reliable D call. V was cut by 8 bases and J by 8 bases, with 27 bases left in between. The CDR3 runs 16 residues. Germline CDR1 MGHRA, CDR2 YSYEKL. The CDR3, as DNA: TGCGCCAGCCGGAGGGAAACACTCCTCGATCAACTCGGCTACACCTTC. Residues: CASRRETLLDQLGYTF.

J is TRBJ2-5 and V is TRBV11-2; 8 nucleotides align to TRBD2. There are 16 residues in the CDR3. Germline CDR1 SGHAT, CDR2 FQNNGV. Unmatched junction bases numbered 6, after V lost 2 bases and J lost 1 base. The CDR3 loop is CASSLIAGYLQETQYF. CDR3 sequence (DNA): TGTGCCAGCAGCTTAATAGCGGGGTATCTCCAAGAGACCCAGTACTTC.

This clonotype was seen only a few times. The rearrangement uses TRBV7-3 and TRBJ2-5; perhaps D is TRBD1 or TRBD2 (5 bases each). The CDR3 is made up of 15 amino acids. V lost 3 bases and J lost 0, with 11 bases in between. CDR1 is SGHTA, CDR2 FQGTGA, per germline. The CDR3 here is CASSLGVTDQETQYF. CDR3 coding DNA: TGTGCCAGCAGCTTGGGAGTGACAGACCAAGAGACCCAGTACTTC.

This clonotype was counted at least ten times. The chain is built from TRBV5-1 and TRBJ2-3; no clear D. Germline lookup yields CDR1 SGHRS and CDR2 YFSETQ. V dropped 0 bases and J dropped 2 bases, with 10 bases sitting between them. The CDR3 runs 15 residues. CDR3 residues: CASSLEFSFTDTQYF. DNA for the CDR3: TGCGCCAGCAGCTTGGAATTCAGCTTCACAGATACGCAGTATTTT.

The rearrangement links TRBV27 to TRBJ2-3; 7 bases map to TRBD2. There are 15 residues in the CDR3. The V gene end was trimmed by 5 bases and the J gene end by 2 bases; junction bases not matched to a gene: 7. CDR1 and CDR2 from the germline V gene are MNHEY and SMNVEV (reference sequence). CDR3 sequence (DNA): TGTGCCAGCAGTATCGCTAGCGGAGTCACAGATACGCAGTATTTT. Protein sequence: CASSIASGVTDTQYF.

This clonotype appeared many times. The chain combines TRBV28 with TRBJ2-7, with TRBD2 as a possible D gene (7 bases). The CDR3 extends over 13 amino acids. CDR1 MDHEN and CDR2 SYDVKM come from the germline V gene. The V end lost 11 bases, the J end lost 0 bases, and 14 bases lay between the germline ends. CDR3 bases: TGTGCCTCGAGGGGGGGATTCTCCTACGAGCAGTACTTC. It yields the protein CASRGGFSYEQYF.

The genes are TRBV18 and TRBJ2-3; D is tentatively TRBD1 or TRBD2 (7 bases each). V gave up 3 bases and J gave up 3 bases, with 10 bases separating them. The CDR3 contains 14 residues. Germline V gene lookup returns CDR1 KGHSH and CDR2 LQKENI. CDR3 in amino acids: CASSPQGGTDTQYF. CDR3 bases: TGTGCCAGCTCACCCCAGGGGGGGACAGATACGCAGTATTTT.

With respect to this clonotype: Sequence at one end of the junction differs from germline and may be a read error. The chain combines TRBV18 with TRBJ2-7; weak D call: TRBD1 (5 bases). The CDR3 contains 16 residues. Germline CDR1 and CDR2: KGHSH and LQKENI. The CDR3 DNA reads TGTGCCTGCTCACCAAGGATGATCGACAGCTCCTACGAGCAGTACTTC. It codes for CACSPRMIDSSYEQYF.

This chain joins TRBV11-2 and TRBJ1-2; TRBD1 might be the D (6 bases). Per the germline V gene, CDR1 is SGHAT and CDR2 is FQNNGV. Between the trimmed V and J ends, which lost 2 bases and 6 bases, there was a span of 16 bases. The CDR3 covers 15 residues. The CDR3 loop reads CASSLTGSLGDGYTF. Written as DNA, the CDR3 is TGTGCCAGCAGCTTAACAGGGAGTTTAGGGGATGGCTACACCTTC.

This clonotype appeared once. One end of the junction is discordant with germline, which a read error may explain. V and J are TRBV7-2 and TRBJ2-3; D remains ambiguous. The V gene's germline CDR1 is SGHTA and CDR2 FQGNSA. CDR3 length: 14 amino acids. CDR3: CANSLGQLTDTQYF. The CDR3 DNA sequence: TGTGCCAACAGCTTAGGGCAGCTCACAGATACGCAGTATTTT. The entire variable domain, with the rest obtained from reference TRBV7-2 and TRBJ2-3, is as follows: GAGVSQSPSNKVTEKGKDVELRCDPISGHTALYWYRQSLGQGLEFLIYFQGNSAPDKSGLPSDRFSAERTGGSVSTLTIQRTQQEDSAVYLCANSLGQLTDTQYFGPGTRLTVL.

The CDR3 DNA reads as TGCGCCAGCAGCTTGGAGGGTTTGGATGAGCAGTTCTTC. It encodes CASSLEGLDEQFF. The chain recombines TRBV5-1 with TRBJ2-1; no definite D call. The CDR3 totals 13 residues. Trimming removed 0 bases from V and 8 bases from J, with 9 bases in between. Germline values: CDR1 SGHRS, CDR2 YFSETQ.

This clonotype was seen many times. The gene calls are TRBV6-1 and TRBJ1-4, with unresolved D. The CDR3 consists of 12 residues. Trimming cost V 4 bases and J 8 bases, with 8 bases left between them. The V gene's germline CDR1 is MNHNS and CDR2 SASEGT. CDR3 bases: TGTGCCAGCAGTGGGTCGTGGGAAAAACTGTTTTTT. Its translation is CASSGSWEKLFF.

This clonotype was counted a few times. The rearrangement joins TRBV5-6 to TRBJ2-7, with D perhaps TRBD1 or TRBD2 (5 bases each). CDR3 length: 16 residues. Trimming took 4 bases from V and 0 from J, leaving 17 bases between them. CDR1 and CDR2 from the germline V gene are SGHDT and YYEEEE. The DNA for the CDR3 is TGTGCCAGCAGCCCATGGGACCCCTGGAGCTCCTACGAGCAGTACTTC. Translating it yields CASSPWDPWSSYEQYF.